The 10 T cell receptor beta chains presented below share a single source sample, sequenced in a study of blood T cell repertoires in COVID-19. Clones were sequenced by immunoSEQ multiplex PCR, and TCRdb holds only the in-frame ones, with some missing. There are approximately 170,000 clones in the sample; 80% to 85% occur only once, and around 7.3% lies in the top ten. Sequencing was done on a sample of peripheral blood. These receptors originate from a woman between 65 and 79 years old with COVID-19, enrolled during active disease.

V and J are TRBV24-1 and TRBJ2-7, with TRBD2 matching 9 bases. Germline V CDR1 and CDR2: KGHDR, SFDVKD. Trimming at V came to 4 bases and at J to 4 bases, leaving 10 bases not matched to a gene. This CDR3 region has 16 residues. The CDR3 DNA sequence: TGTGCCACCAGTGACCCCAAGGCGGGAGGGCCTTACGAGCAGTACTTC. It encodes CATSDPKAGGPYEQYF.

The chain combines TRBV24-1 with TRBJ2-2, with 7 bases that match TRBD1. The germline V gene has CDR1 KGHDR and CDR2 SFDVKD. J was trimmed by 8 bases and V by 10 bases; bases with no gene match: 9. CDR3 length equals 13 residues. CDR3 nucleotide sequence: TGTGCCACTAGAGGACAGGACGGGGGGGAGCTGTTTTTT. This translates into CATRGQDGGELFF.

J is TRBJ2-1 and V is TRBV2, with TRBD2 matching 7 bases. After removal of 6 bases from V and 3 bases from J, the junction contained 8 bases not matched to a gene. Germline V gives CDR1 SNHLY, CDR2 FYNNEI. The CDR3 spans 15 residues. In nucleotides, the CDR3 is TGTGCCAGCAGGGTCACCCGGGACTACTACAATGAGCAGTTCTTC. Its protein is CASRVTRDYYNEQFF.

The chain employs TRBV20-1 and TRBJ2-7, with a weak D call TRBD2 (6 bases). V shed 3 bases and J shed 0 bases, with 15 bases lying between them. This CDR3 spans 15 amino acids. Germline V gives CDR1 DFQATT, CDR2 SNEGSKA (reference sequence). As DNA, the CDR3 is TGCAGTGCTAGTACTCGGGACTCCTCCTCCTACGAGCAGTACTTC. Amino acids: CSASTRDSSSYEQYF.

V gene TRBV24-1 combines with J gene TRBJ2-1; 8 positions agree with TRBD1. In germline, CDR1 is KGHDR, CDR2 SFDVKD. The trim removed 5 bases at V and 6 bases at J, leaving 11 bases unmatched. The CDR3 length is 16 residues. This CDR3 reads CATSGGPGQAVNEQFF. CDR3 bases: TGTGCCACCAGTGGGGGGCCGGGACAGGCGGTCAATGAGCAGTTCTTC.

The chain employs TRBV14 and TRBJ2-2; a possible D gene is TRBD1 (5 bases). The CDR3 sequence is 15 residues long. Germline V CDR1 and CDR2: SGHDN, FVKESK. Trimming stripped 7 bases from V and 4 bases from J, with 16 bases between. The CDR3 sequence: CASTKRGRTTGELFF. CDR3 DNA sequence: TGTGCCAGCACCAAAAGGGGCCGAACCACCGGGGAGCTGTTTTTT.

This chain uses TRBV28 with TRBJ2-2, with TRBD1 matching 7 bases. The CDR3 is 13 residues long. Germline V gene lookup returns CDR1 MDHEN and CDR2 SYDVKM. Trimming took 9 bases from V and 8 from J; bases not matched to a gene: 9. The DNA for the CDR3 is TGTGCCAGTTGCCGGGACAGAGGGGGGGAGCTGTTTTTT. Translating it yields CASCRDRGGELFF.

This chain connects TRBV5-1 to TRBJ2-5, with D tentatively TRBD1 (5 bases). V lost 0 bases to trimming and J lost 2 bases, with 11 bases between them. Germline lookup yields CDR1 SGHRS and CDR2 YFSETQ. CDR3 size: 15 residues. The CDR3 reads CASSLEAGNQETQYF. In DNA, the CDR3 is TGCGCCAGCAGCTTGGAGGCAGGGAATCAAGAGACCCAGTACTTC.

This clone was seen more than once but under ten times. This chain connects TRBV27 to TRBJ2-2; 16 bases match TRBD2. The CDR3 contains 18 residues. With 5 bases clipped from V and 4 bases from J, the junction kept 7 bases outside the gene matches. Germline V lookup: CDR1 MNHEY, CDR2 SMNVEV (reference sequence). CDR3 protein: CASSVPGTSGRGTGELFF. The CDR3 DNA reads TGTGCCAGCAGTGTTCCCGGGACTAGCGGGAGGGGCACCGGGGAGCTGTTTTTT.

This chain uses TRBV7-9 with TRBJ2-5; TRBD2 matches 7 bases. CDR1 is SEHNR, CDR2 FQNEAQ, per germline (reference sequence). V lost 5 bases, J lost 1 base, and 10 bases stayed unmatched. The CDR3 extends over 16 amino acids. CDR3: CASSKSRDYLQETQYF. The CDR3 DNA reads as TGTGCCAGCAGCAAATCCCGGGACTACCTCCAAGAGACCCAGTACTTC. The full variable domain, its missing parts supplied by reference TRBV7-9 and TRBJ2-5, is DTGVSQNPRHKITKRGQNVTFRCDPISEHNRLYWYRQTLGQGPEFLTYFQNEAQLEKSRLLSDRFSAERPKGSFSTLEIQRTEQGDSAMYLCASSKSRDYLQETQYFGPGTRLLVL.